These 16 T cell receptor beta chains came from one sample sequenced in a study of OX40 agonist ivuxolimab in advanced cancers. Sequencing was performed with immunoSEQ multiplex PCR; in TCRdb, only in-frame clones are kept and a portion is missing. In the table there are about 59,000 clones, roughly four fifths of which are singletons. The sequencing used CD4+ or CD8+ T cells sorted from blood, collected in a trial of the OX40 agonist ivuxolimab. All receptors derive from an adult with an advanced solid tumor such as melanoma, head and neck, liver or kidney cancer.

V is TRBV6-5 and J is TRBJ1-3, with D possibly being TRBD1 (5 bases). V dropped 2 bases and J dropped 0 bases, with 11 bases sitting between them. The CDR3 consists of 16 residues. CDR1 is MNHEY, CDR2 SVGAGI, per germline. CDR3 sequence reads: CASSYHDRSSGNTIYF. The CDR3 region has the DNA TGTGCCAGCAGTTACCATGACAGAAGCTCTGGAAACACCATATATTTT.

The rearrangement links TRBV7-6 to TRBJ1-5; TRBD1 matches 9 bases. This CDR3 is built from 15 residues. Germline V gene lookup returns CDR1 SGHVS and CDR2 FNYEAQ. V lost 5 bases and J lost 7; bases outside the gene matches: 9. The CDR3 spells CASSEAGQGRQPQHF. The CDR3 DNA is TGTGCCAGCAGCGAAGCGGGACAGGGTAGGCAGCCCCAGCATTTT.

Worth noting for this clone: An end of the junction does not agree with germline; a read error may underlie this. The rearrangement uses TRBV20-1 and TRBJ2-7, with 7 bases fitting TRBD1. The CDR3 has 11 residues. Germline V CDR1 and CDR2: DFQATT, SNEGSKA (reference sequence). As DNA, the CDR3 is TGCAGTGCTAGAACTCAGAACAGGGGTATCTTC. It yields the protein CSARTQNRGIF.

V usage is TRBV19 and J usage is TRBJ2-1; D unresolved. V dropped 2 bases and J dropped 5 bases, with 7 bases sitting between them. Germline assignment: CDR1 LNHDA and CDR2 SQIVND (reference sequence). The CDR3 has 13 residues. The CDR3 reads CASSITGNNEQFF. The CDR3 DNA reads as TGTGCCAGTAGTATAACCGGAAACAATGAGCAGTTCTTC.

The J gene is TRBJ2-3, the V gene TRBV5-1; 12 bases agree with TRBD2. V was pared by 4 bases and J by 6 bases, with 6 bases of the junction left unmatched. The CDR3 contains 15 residues. Germline V lookup: CDR1 SGHRS, CDR2 YFSETQ. This chain's CDR3 is CASSLGLAGRDTQYF. CDR3 in DNA: TGCGCCAGCAGCCTTGGACTAGCGGGGCGGGATACGCAGTATTTT.

V and J are TRBV2 and TRBJ1-1, with 10 bases matching TRBD1. CDR3 length equals 16 residues. Germline V gene data show CDR1 as SNHLY and CDR2 as FYNNEI. With V trimmed by 2 bases and J by 3 bases, 6 bases remained unmatched. The CDR3 is CASSERLTGGDTEAFF. The CDR3 DNA sequence: TGTGCCAGCAGTGAAAGACTGACAGGGGGCGACACTGAAGCTTTCTTT.

The genes are TRBV4-1 and TRBJ2-7; TRBD1 or TRBD2 may be the D gene (6 bases each). Germline V gives CDR1 MGHRA, CDR2 YSYEKL. Trimming took off 4 bases at V and 2 bases at J, with 12 bases between the two ends. CDR3 length equals 14 residues. The DNA for the CDR3 is TGCGCCAGCAGCCTCGGGGGCCGGCCCTACGAGCAGTACTTC. Its protein product is CASSLGGRPYEQYF.

This chain links TRBV12-2 with TRBJ2-3; the table's D call, TRBD2, has no DNA check behind it. TRBV12-2 is described as a pseudogene. The CDR3 sequence is 17 residues long. The CDR3 is CASRFALLADLQDTQYF. The CDR3 coding sequence is TGTGCAAGTCGCTTTGCCTTACTAGCGGATTTGCAAGATACGCAGTATTTT.

The V gene is TRBV5-8, the J gene TRBJ1-3, with D unresolved. Germline V gene data show CDR1 as SGHTS and CDR2 as YDEGEE. V lost 2 bases, J lost 0 bases, and 6 bases lay in between. This CDR3 has 14 amino acids. CDR3 coding DNA: TGTGCCAGCAGCTTCTGGAGCTCTGGAAACACCATATATTTT. This gives the protein CASSFWSSGNTIYF.

This clone was recorded many times. J is TRBJ1-6 and V is TRBV6-1; D remains ambiguous. V was cut by 4 bases and J by 6 bases, with 10 bases left in between. The CDR3 spans 14 residues. CDR1 is MNHNS, CDR2 SASEGT, per germline. In DNA form, the CDR3 reads TGTGCCAGCAGTGTGGATTTTAGTAATTCACCCCTCCACTTT. The encoded protein is CASSVDFSNSPLHF.

The chain is built from TRBV6-1 and TRBJ2-1; 9 bases are a match to TRBD2. Germline-derived CDR1 and CDR2 are MNHNS and SASEGT. This CDR3 spans 15 amino acids. Unmatched junction bases numbered 8, after V lost 4 bases and J lost 7 bases. For the CDR3, the DNA is TGTGCCAGCAGTGGAACCGCGGGACTAGCTAATGAGCAGTTCTTC. Translated, it gives CASSGTAGLANEQFF.

The CDR3: CSALAGSTDTQYF. In nucleotides, the CDR3 is TGCAGCGCACTAGCGGGGTCCACAGATACGCAGTATTTT. The rearrangement links TRBV29-1 to TRBJ2-3; 10 nucleotides match TRBD2. This CDR3 has 13 amino acids. V dropped 7 bases and J dropped 2; count of bases not matched to a gene: 3. The V gene's germline CDR1 is SQVTM and CDR2 ANQGSEA.

This clone was observed a single time. The chain has TRBV7-8 and TRBJ2-3; TRBD2 agrees at 12 bases. The CDR3 length is 15 residues. Trimming removed 1 base from V and 9 bases from J; junction bases left unmatched: 5. Germline lookup yields CDR1 SGHVS and CDR2 FQNEAQ. The CDR3 reads CASSLETSGRGTQYF. The CDR3 bases are TGTGCCAGCAGCTTAGAGACTAGCGGGAGAGGCACGCAGTATTTT.

Here the CDR3 reads CASSLDRGSSYEQYF. The DNA for the CDR3 is TGTGCCAGCAGCTTGGATCGGGGAAGCTCCTACGAGCAGTACTTC. The V gene is TRBV5-6, the J gene TRBJ2-7, with D perhaps matching TRBD2 (5 bases). The CDR3 totals 15 residues. From germline, CDR1 is SGHDT and CDR2 YYEEEE. Trimming took 0 bases from V and 0 from J, leaving 10 bases between them. Looking up the rest from reference TRBV5-6 and TRBJ2-7 gives the full variable domain: DAGVTQSPTHLIKTRGQQVTLRCSPKSGHDTVSWYQQALGQGPQFIFQYYEEEERQRGNFPDRFSGHQFPNYSSELNVNALLLGDSALYLCASSLDRGSSYEQYFGPGTRLTVT.

This sequence joins TRBV7-9 and TRBJ1-2, with D tentatively TRBD1 (6 bases). This CDR3 is 15 amino acids long. V lost 1 base and J lost 4, with 13 bases in between. The germline V gene has CDR1 SEHNR and CDR2 FQNEAQ (reference sequence). CDR3 amino acids: CASSLGHREGYGYTF. As DNA, the CDR3 is TGTGCCAGCAGCTTAGGTCACAGGGAGGGCTATGGCTACACCTTC.

The V and J genes are TRBV18 and TRBJ2-5; D not resolved. Germline V lookup: CDR1 KGHSH, CDR2 LQKENI. The CDR3 runs to 12 residues. Between the trimmed V and J ends, which lost 6 bases and 4 bases, there was a span of 9 bases. CDR3 in amino acids: CASSVSAETQYF. The CDR3 region has the DNA TGTGCCAGCTCCGTGTCGGCAGAGACCCAGTACTTC.